This T cell receptor beta chain was captured in a study of blood T cell repertoires in COVID-19. Study-level background: Specimens from acute and convalescent COVID-19 originated in the United States, Italy and Spain. PBMCs, B-cell-depleted T cells, or T cells were the source of the cDNA or gDNA that made up the material.

V shed 5 bases and J 0 bases; nucleotides not matched to a gene: 4. The CDR3 covers 15 residues. Germline assignment: CDR1 SGHTA and CDR2 FQGTGA. As processed by the authors: Scientists estimated how many nucleated cells there were by amplifying reference gene primers. Repertoires were generated with immunoSEQ multiplex PCR, while TCRdb's copy carries only in-frame clones and drops some. That table gives V, J and clone size, and the DNA gave D and trimming. The repertoire has roughly 150,000 clones, approximately 80% of them found once; the top ten carry around 5%. This clone is classed as medium-sized (0.01 to 0.1%).

This chain joins TRBV7-3 and TRBJ2-1, with 7 positions matching TRBD2. The sample taken for sequencing was peripheral blood. The clonotype comes from a woman in her forties or fifties with acute or convalescent COVID-19. The CDR3 spells CASSGGLHSYNEQFF. In DNA form, the CDR3 reads TGTGCCAGCAGCGGGGGACTACACTCCTACAATGAGCAGTTCTTC.